This TCR beta chain was identified during a study of neurological immune-mediated disorders. This clonotype was recorded many times. Each CDR3 protein gets one entry after TCRdb re-called the 5' RACE reads with MiXCR. The top ten clones hold roughly 1.4% of a sample with about 50,000 distinct CDR3 sequences, just under 6% of them seen once. The T cells used for sorted libraries numbered some 1 million, either CD4+ or CD8+. This CDR3 region has 13 residues. Losses at the gene ends were 3 bases for V and 4 bases for J; bases not matched to a gene: 2. This rearrangement joins TRBV12-3 or TRBV12-4 to TRBJ1-2; 7 bases fit TRBD1. The sequence was collected from a woman younger than 30 with multiple sclerosis. The sample was CD4+ T cells from blood. The DNA of the CDR3 is TGTGCCAGCAGTTTCGGACAGGCCTATGGCTACACCTTC. This codes for CASSFGQAYGYTF.